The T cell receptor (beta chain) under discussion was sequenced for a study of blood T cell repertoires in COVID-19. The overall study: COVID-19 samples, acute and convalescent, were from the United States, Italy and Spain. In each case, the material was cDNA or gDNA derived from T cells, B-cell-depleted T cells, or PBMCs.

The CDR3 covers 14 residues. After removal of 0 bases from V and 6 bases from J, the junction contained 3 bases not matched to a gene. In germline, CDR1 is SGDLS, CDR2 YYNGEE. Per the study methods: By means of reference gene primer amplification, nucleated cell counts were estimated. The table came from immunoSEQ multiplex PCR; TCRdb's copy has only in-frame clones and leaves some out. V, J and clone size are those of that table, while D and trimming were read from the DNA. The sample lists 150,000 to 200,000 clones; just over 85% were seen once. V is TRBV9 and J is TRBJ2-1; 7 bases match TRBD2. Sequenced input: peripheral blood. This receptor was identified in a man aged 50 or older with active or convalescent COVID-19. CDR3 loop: CASSVAPSGNEQFF. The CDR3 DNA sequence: TGTGCCAGCAGCGTAGCGCCTAGCGGCAATGAGCAGTTCTTC.